This T cell receptor beta chain was captured by sequencing in a study of PD-L1 blockade in urothelial cancer. Time point in this sample: peripheral blood 6 weeks after treatment start. Here immunoSEQ multiplex PCR was the method, and the copy in TCRdb shows in-frame clones only, minus some. The sample holds about 120,000 clones, around 88% seen once. CDR1 is SEHNR and CDR2 is FQNEAQ in the germline V gene (reference sequence). V lost 2 bases and J lost 5; bases outside the gene matches: 3. The CDR3 sequence is 14 residues long. This specimen was PBMCs, taken around atezolizumab (anti-PD-L1) treatment. The chain combines TRBV7-9 with TRBJ1-5, with 7 bases matching TRBD1. The source of this sequence is a man between 60 and 75 years old with urothelial cancer. The CDR3 loop is CASSLSGGHQPQHF. As DNA, the CDR3 is TGTGCCAGCAGCTTATCAGGGGGTCATCAGCCCCAGCATTTT. The whole variable domain, filled in from reference TRBV7-9 and TRBJ1-5, reads DTGVSQNPRHKITKRGQNVTFRCDPISEHNRLYWYRQTLGQGPEFLTYFQNEAQLEKSRLLSDRFSAERPKGSFSTLEIQRTEQGDSAMYLCASSLSGGHQPQHFGDGTRLSIL.